The present TCR beta chain was sequenced within a study of T-cell memory formation after mild COVID-19 (dated by TCRdb to the early 2020s). For the study in its entirety: Most TCR sequence clusters were specific to one of the two donors. In a couple of donors, T-cell clones that expanded and contracted after mild COVID-19 were tracked by sequencing TCRalpha and TCRbeta repertoires over time. Two young, previously healthy adult volunteers, one female and one male, were included in the cohort.

The study at large found these results: SARS-CoV-2 specificity was not confirmed for the second-wave clones peaking on day 37. Clones that contracted from day 15 to 85 showed balanced CD4/CD8 phenotypes, whereas a second wave of clones that expanded from day 15 to 37 leaned towards CD4+. Some responding clones were detected in pre-infection memory, suggesting pre-existing cross-reactive memory T cells joined the SARS-CoV-2 response. Contracting CD4+ clones were found mainly in CM and EM memory subsets, while CD8+ clones were enriched in EMRA. The study included only a couple of mild cases, and larger cohorts that include severe cases with pre-infection samples were judged to be necessary.

Ficoll-Paque density gradient centrifugation was the method used to isolate PBMCs. Reading from cysteine to phenylalanine, the CDR3 counts 14 amino acids. Only the CDR3 portion is preserved as DNA: 42 bases, with reading frame beginning at the first base. V lost 5 bases and J lost 0 bases; the stretch between them is 9 bases long. Taken from the germline V gene, the CDR1 and CDR2 loops are KGHSH and LQKENI. The sequencer listed for this sample is Illumina NovaSeq 6000. TCRalpha and TCRbeta cDNA libraries were built by 5'RACE with constant-segment primers, adding sample barcodes and unique molecular identifiers. Trizol reagent was used to extract RNA from every sample. Library amplification was performed in two PCR steps, and a second sample barcode and Illumina TruSeq adapters were introduced in the second step. Sequencing of libraries was performed on an Illumina NovaSeq with 2 x 150 bp paired-end reads. The source study handled its data this way. Demultiplexing of reads and collapsing into UMI-guided consensus sequences were performed with migec v1.2.7. Using mixcr v2.1.11, the UMI consensuses were aligned to TRA and TRB V and J templates and assembled into clonotypes. Expanded or contracted clonotypes were those called significant by both edgeR and NoisET, with noise models trained on biological replicates. For edgeR calls, a false discovery rate-adjusted p below 0.01 and a log2 fold-change threshold of 1 were applied. PCA with hierarchical clustering of max-normalized trajectories of the 1000 most abundant clonotypes was used as exploratory dynamics analysis. Separately sequenced CD4+ and CD8+ repertoires were used to assign the CD4 or CD8 phenotype of responding clones. TCRdb handled the public reads itself, with Q25 trimming in fastp and clone calling in MiXCR, and kept productive beta chains. Every CDR3 protein is listed once, alongside the most common genes and DNA of its rows. The authors' filters were not applied to this entry. This sample holds more than 150,000 distinct CDR3 sequences; around 20% were observed only once. In total, the top ten clones hold approximately 4% of the sample.

This clonotype occurred a few times. No antigen is known for it. No much larger clonotype is one base removed from it; base qualities were not supplied. The V and J genes are TRBV18 and TRBJ2-3; the D gene remains uncertain. Sequencing was carried out using PBMCs or a T cell subset sorted from them (not recorded which). The clonotype was recovered from a man aged 18 to 30 who had mild COVID-19 (a few samples of this study predate the infection). The sample titles of this study are shuffled in the database, so cell type and time point are left out; the donor was told from shared clones. The DNA sequence is given as TGTGCCAGCTCAGCACTTTCCAGCACAGATACGCAGTATTTT. This encodes CASSALSSTDTQYF.